The clone carrying this T cell receptor beta chain was recorded once. These data come from a study of siplizumab effects on memory and regulatory T cells. The table came from immunoSEQ multiplex PCR; TCRdb's copy has only in-frame clones and leaves some out. The sample yields 90,000 to 120,000 clones, nearly 95% seen once. CDR1 is SNHLY and CDR2 is FYNNEI in the germline V gene. V shed 6 bases and J shed 4 bases, with 9 bases lying between them. This CDR3 region has 12 residues. The receptor was derived from a human donor in good health. The sample taken for sequencing was Tregs sorted from blood. The genes are TRBV2 and TRBJ1-1; D not resolved. The CDR3 DNA reads TGTGCCAGCAGGGGTCGGGGCACTGAAGCTTTCTTT. It translates to CASRGRGTEAFF.